These 28 T cell receptor beta chains originate from one sample sequenced in a study of cytomegalovirus exposure and HLA in healthy donors. Both 60 Vbeta primers and 13 Jbeta primers went into the PCR. The table came from immunoSEQ multiplex PCR; TCRdb's copy has only in-frame clones and leaves some out. The sample includes approximately 95,000 clones, under 85% of them seen just once. Sample: PBMCs. The source of these receptors is a woman aged 35 to 49 in good health and CMV-seropositive.

The chain joins TRBV10-3 to TRBJ2-5, with D possibly TRBD1 on 5 matching bases. The V and J ends lost 7 bases and 2 bases respectively, with 11 bases between them. The CDR3 has 13 residues. Germline-derived CDR1 and CDR2 are ENHRY and SYGVKD. The CDR3 sequence: CAITSGPQETQYF. The CDR3 DNA reads as TGTGCCATCACCTCAGGGCCGCAAGAGACCCAGTACTTC.

The count of this clone is one. V and J are TRBV11-2 and TRBJ1-1, with 10 bases that match TRBD1. Germline lookup yields CDR1 SGHAT and CDR2 FQNNGV. This CDR3 has 15 residues. V lost 5 bases to trimming and J lost 0 bases; unmatched junction nucleotides: 3. The CDR3 DNA is TGTGCCAGCAGCCCCGGACAGGGGGTGAACACTGAAGCTTTCTTT. Its translation is CASSPGQGVNTEAFF.

The J gene is TRBJ2-7, the V gene TRBV13, with 9 bases aligning to TRBD2. Germline lookup yields CDR1 PRHDT and CDR2 FYEKMQ (reference sequence). The CDR3 consists of 14 residues. The V gene end was trimmed by 1 base and the J gene end by 4 bases; junction bases not matched to a gene: 2. In DNA form, the CDR3 reads TGTGCCAGCAGCTTAGCTAGCGGGGAATACGAGCAGTACTTC. Protein product: CASSLASGEYEQYF.

The chain uses TRBV4-1 and TRBJ2-7, with D unclear. The length of the CDR3 is 14 residues. The germline V gene encodes CDR1 MGHRA and CDR2 YSYEKL. Between the trimmed V and J ends, which lost 1 base and 2 bases, there was a span of 9 bases. The CDR3 protein is CASSQGYLAYEQYF. The CDR3 DNA sequence: TGCGCCAGCAGCCAAGGCTATTTGGCCTACGAGCAGTACTTC.

J is TRBJ2-1 and V is TRBV20-1; D unclear. The length of the CDR3 is 10 residues. Trimming left V 6 bases short and J 4 bases short, with 4 bases between. Germline V gene lookup returns CDR1 DFQATT and CDR2 SNEGSKA (reference sequence). The CDR3 loop is CSAPYNEQFF. DNA for the CDR3: TGCAGTGCCCCTTACAATGAGCAGTTCTTC.

The rearrangement uses TRBV5-1 and TRBJ2-2; 7 bases map to TRBD2. The CDR3 is made up of 17 amino acids. V shed 0 bases and J 0 bases; nucleotides not matched to a gene: 5. The germline CDR1 and CDR2 sequences are SGHRS and YFSETQ. The chain's CDR3 is CASSLGAGSANTGELFF. Here the CDR3 DNA reads TGCGCCAGCAGCTTGGGAGCGGGAAGCGCGAACACCGGGGAGCTGTTTTTT.

The sample holds a few counts of this clone. The chain links TRBV6-6 to TRBJ2-2; TRBD2 matches at 16 bases. This CDR3 has 16 residues. V lost 4 bases and J lost 8; bases outside the gene matches: 4. The germline gives CDR1 MNHNY, CDR2 SVGAGI (reference sequence). The CDR3 loop is CASSSGTSGRGGELFF. CDR3 sequence (DNA): TGTGCCAGCAGTTCCGGGACTAGCGGGAGGGGGGGGGAGCTGTTTTTT.

This clone was observed a few times. This chain uses TRBV6-1 with TRBJ1-1; 12 bases map to TRBD1. The germline V gene encodes CDR1 MNHNS and CDR2 SASEGT. The CDR3 is 14 amino acids. Germline trimming cut 6 bases from V and 6 bases from J; bases unmatched to any gene: 5. The CDR3 is CASRTGQGASEAFF. CDR3 nucleotides: TGTGCCAGCAGGACGGGACAGGGGGCGTCTGAAGCTTTCTTT.

In this sample, this clone turned up once. The J gene is TRBJ2-7, the V gene TRBV28, with D possibly being TRBD2 (6 bases). This CDR3 contains 14 residues. Germline V gives CDR1 MDHEN, CDR2 SYDVKM. Trimming left V 5 bases short and J 6 bases short, with 17 bases between. CDR3 region: CASSQSLGGREQYF. As DNA, the CDR3 is TGTGCCAGCAGTCAATCCCTAGGAGGGCGCGAGCAGTACTTC.

This chain uses TRBV5-6 with TRBJ2-3; 9 nucleotides match TRBD2. Per the germline V gene, CDR1 is SGHDT and CDR2 is YYEEEE. This CDR3 has 14 residues. Germline trimming cut 4 bases from V and 7 bases from J; bases unmatched to any gene: 7. This CDR3 is CASSTYLAGYTQYF. The CDR3, as DNA: TGTGCCAGCAGCACCTACCTAGCGGGGTATACGCAGTATTTT.

V is TRBV5-1 and J is TRBJ2-1; D is unclear. Germline V gene data show CDR1 as SGHRS and CDR2 as YFSETQ. The CDR3 is made up of 11 amino acids. Trimming took 4 bases from V and 9 from J, leaving 8 bases between them. CDR3 region: CASSLSFEQFF. The CDR3 DNA sequence: TGCGCCAGCAGCCTTAGCTTTGAGCAGTTCTTC.

This chain uses TRBV5-1 with TRBJ1-2; 12 bases fit TRBD1. Germline V gene sequence: CDR1 SGHRS, CDR2 YFSETQ. The CDR3 totals 17 residues. Unmatched junction bases numbered 9, after V lost 2 bases and J lost 4 bases. CDR3 amino acids: CASSFSGTGGASYGYTF. CDR3 DNA: TGCGCCAGCAGCTTTTCCGGGACAGGGGGCGCGAGCTATGGCTACACCTTC.

The CDR3 bases are TGCGCCAGCAGCCAGGACAGGGCCTTCTATGGCTACACCTTC. Its protein product is CASSQDRAFYGYTF. V gene TRBV5-1 combines with J gene TRBJ1-2; 8 bases are shared with TRBD1. The CDR3 is 14 amino acids. Germline V gene lookup returns CDR1 SGHRS and CDR2 YFSETQ. The junction had 6 bases not matched to a gene; V was cut back by 4 bases and J by 4 bases. The complete variable domain, with remaining parts taken from reference TRBV5-1 and TRBJ1-2, reads KAGVTQTPRYLIKTRGQQVTLSCSPISGHRSVSWYQQTPGQGLQFLFEYFSETQRNKGNFPGRFSGRQFSNSRSEMNVSTLELGDSALYLCASSQDRAFYGYTFGSGTRLTVV.

This chain uses TRBV6-1 with TRBJ2-7, with D unresolved. Germline V gives CDR1 MNHNS, CDR2 SASEGT. The CDR3 sequence is 11 residues long. V lost 4 bases, J lost 6 bases, and 7 bases lay in between. CDR3 in DNA: TGTGCCAGCAGTGTTAGGAGCGAGCAGTACTTC. It is translated as CASSVRSEQYF.

The V gene is TRBV4-1, the J gene TRBJ1-1; the D is unclear. Germline lookup yields CDR1 MGHRA and CDR2 YSYEKL. Deletions cut 1 base from V and 4 bases from J, with 10 bases between. The CDR3 sequence is 14 residues long. The chain's CDR3 is CASSQGHPSTEAFF. The DNA for the CDR3 is TGCGCCAGCAGCCAAGGACACCCGAGCACTGAAGCTTTCTTT.

The rearrangement joins TRBV25-1 to TRBJ2-1, with 9 bases aligning to TRBD1. Per germline, CDR1 MGHDK and CDR2 SYGVNS. This CDR3 spans 16 amino acids. Losses at the gene ends were 1 base for V and 3 bases for J; bases not matched to a gene: 4. CDR3 bases: TGTGCCAGCAGTGAATGGGGACAGGGTGACTACAATGAGCAGTTCTTC. Protein: CASSEWGQGDYNEQFF. Filled out from reference TRBV25-1 and TRBJ2-1, the complete variable domain reads EADIYQTPRYLVIGTGKKITLECSQTMGHDKMYWYQQDPGMELHLIHYSYGVNSTEKGDLSSESTVSRIRTEHFPLTLESARPSHTSQYLCASSEWGQGDYNEQFFGPGTRLTVL.

This rearrangement joins TRBV4-1 to TRBJ2-1; 10 positions agree with TRBD2. The CDR3 has 14 residues. The V segment lost 8 bases and the J segment 7 bases; nucleotides outside the gene matches: 8. From germline, CDR1 is MGHRA and CDR2 YSYEKL. The CDR3 is CASRPSGSRNEQFF. The CDR3 region has the DNA TGCGCCAGCCGGCCTAGCGGGAGTAGGAATGAGCAGTTCTTC.

This clone has more than one count but fewer than ten. This chain links TRBV19 with TRBJ2-7; 9 nucleotides align to TRBD2. With V trimmed by 4 bases and J by 3 bases, 4 bases remained unmatched. Germline V gene lookup returns CDR1 LNHDA and CDR2 SQIVND (reference sequence). The length of the CDR3 is 14 residues. The CDR3, as DNA: TGTGCCAGTAGTACTGCGGGAGGGGGCTACGAGCAGTACTTC. Protein: CASSTAGGGYEQYF.

This clone has just a few counts. The CDR3 is CASSGEDQPQHF. CDR3 DNA: TGTGCCAGCAGCGGAGAAGATCAGCCCCAGCATTTT. V and J are TRBV7-9 and TRBJ1-5; D is ambiguous. V gave up 5 bases and J gave up 5 bases, with 7 bases separating them. The CDR3 is made up of 12 amino acids. The V gene's germline CDR1 is SEHNR and CDR2 FQNEAQ (reference sequence).

This chain connects TRBV6-5 to TRBJ2-3; D gene ambiguous. Germline loops: CDR1 MNHEY, CDR2 SVGAGI. This CDR3 is 13 amino acids long. Trimming took 3 bases from V and 8 from J, leaving 12 bases between them. CDR3 protein: CASSYDGAGTQYF. The CDR3 nucleotides are TGTGCCAGCAGTTATGATGGTGCCGGTACGCAGTATTTT.

This chain joins TRBV6-1 and TRBJ2-5; D gene ambiguous. Trimming left V 4 bases short and J 2 bases short, with 8 bases between. There are 13 residues in the CDR3. Germline assignment: CDR1 MNHNS and CDR2 SASEGT. The CDR3 region has the DNA TGTGCCAGCAGTGCCCATAGACAAGAGACCCAGTACTTC. Translated, it gives CASSAHRQETQYF.

The chain is built from TRBV25-1 and TRBJ2-1, with 9 bases aligning to TRBD2. CDR3 length: 14 residues. The J segment lost 7 bases and the V segment lost 1 base, leaving 2 bases of the junction unmatched. In germline, CDR1 is MGHDK, CDR2 SYGVNS. DNA of the CDR3: TGTGCCAGCAGTGAATGGCGGGAGGGGAATGAGCAGTTCTTC. Protein sequence: CASSEWREGNEQFF.

V usage is TRBV5-6 and J usage is TRBJ2-3, with 13 nucleotides matching TRBD2. Trimming removed 1 base from V and 5 bases from J; junction bases left unmatched: 4. The V gene's germline CDR1 is SGHDT and CDR2 YYEEEE. The CDR3 runs 16 residues. This CDR3 reads CASSLYGTSGVDTQYF. CDR3 in DNA: TGTGCCAGCAGCTTGTACGGGACTAGCGGGGTAGATACGCAGTATTTT.

The V and J genes are TRBV27 and TRBJ1-5, with D possibly being TRBD1 (6 bases). CDR3 length equals 15 residues. Germline CDR1 reads MNHEY; CDR2 reads SMNVEV (reference sequence). The V gene lost 8 bases and the J gene lost 1 base, with 15 bases spanning the gap. In nucleotides, the CDR3 is TGTGCCAGCGCCTCCGGGACAACGAGCAATCAGCCCCAGCATTTT. Translated, it gives CASASGTTSNQPQHF.

The CDR3 DNA reads as TGTGCCAGCAGTTACTCAGAGACGGCGGACTATGGCTACACCTTC. This gives the protein CASSYSETADYGYTF. The rearrangement uses TRBV6-5 and TRBJ1-2; no clear D. This CDR3 contains 15 residues. Trimming cost V 0 bases and J 3 bases, with 11 bases left between them. Per germline, CDR1 MNHEY and CDR2 SVGAGI.

V and J are TRBV19 and TRBJ1-4; D perhaps matches TRBD1 (6 bases). The V end lost 4 bases, the J end lost 4 bases, and 13 bases lay between the germline ends. The V gene's germline CDR1 is LNHDA and CDR2 SQIVND (reference sequence). This CDR3 contains 15 residues. CDR3 coding DNA: TGTGCCAGTAGTACAGGACAGAGAGGTAATGAAAAACTGTTTTTT. This encodes CASSTGQRGNEKLFF.

The rearrangement links TRBV7-2 to TRBJ2-7, with D perhaps TRBD2 (6 bases). In germline, CDR1 is SGHTA, CDR2 FQGNSA. This CDR3 spans 15 amino acids. V lost 1 base to trimming and J lost 2 bases, with 12 bases between them. This CDR3 is CASSLVVSGPYEQYF. As DNA, the CDR3 is TGTGCCAGCAGCTTAGTAGTTAGCGGTCCCTACGAGCAGTACTTC.

The chain is built from TRBV4-2 and TRBJ1-2, with 8 bases that match TRBD1. Germline loops: CDR1 LGHNA, CDR2 YNFKEQ. Trimming removed 8 bases from V and 10 bases from J; junction bases left unmatched: 15. The CDR3 length is 14 residues. Here the CDR3 DNA reads TGTGCCAGCGGAAGGACAGGGAGTTTATCCGACTACACCTTC. Translated: CASGRTGSLSDYTF.